The clone carrying this TCR beta chain was counted at least ten times. Its antigen remains unknown. These data belong to a study of T cell repertoires in cytomegalovirus infection. The overall study: Both CMV infection and a matching HLA type were indicated by public TCR beta signatures.

V was trimmed by 1 base and J by 2 bases, leaving 11 bases between them. Germline CDR1 reads SGHTA; CDR2 reads FQGNSA. The CDR3 runs to 15 residues. From the reads, TCRdb called clonotypes with MiXCR, one entry per CDR3 protein. Counted here are some 450,000 distinct CDR3 sequences, 30% to 40% occurring once; the ten biggest clones make up roughly an eighth. Regarding the study as a whole: In two of eight donors, the top clonotype was HLA-C-restricted CMV-specific.

The source of this sequence is a human donor in good health (CMV status not recorded). Some clones in this sample may be carry-over from other donors' samples. The V gene is TRBV7-2, the J gene TRBJ1-1; no firm D call. Sequencing was performed on PBMCs. As DNA, the CDR3 is TGTGCCAGCAGCTTAGGGGCGTGGGGAAACACTGAAGCTTTCTTT. It yields the protein CASSLGAWGNTEAFF.